This passage covers 11 T cell receptor beta chains from one sample sequenced in a study of shared clonotypes between healthy human individuals (dated by TCRdb to between 2020 and 2021). The library relied on the immunoSEQ multiplex PCR assay. In TCRdb, the immuneACCESS table is reduced to in-frame sequences with V and J assigned. These tables do not hold every clone; where another copy was compared, an unresolved V gene accounts for under half, and the others remain unexplained. The sample table holds nearly 600,000 clones, of which less than 97% were seen once. The top ten constitute roughly 0.1% of the sample. CD8 naive samples were obtained by positive selection for CCR7 among CD45RO-negative cells, yielding a CD45RA+CCR7+ population from which TemRA cells were excluded. The source material was naive CD8+ T cells sorted from blood. What the cell subset or site label conveys for this sample: CD45RA+CCR7+. These receptors all stem from a woman in her 30s in good health.

The rearrangement links TRBV27 to TRBJ2-1; tentatively, D is TRBD2 (5 bases). Trimming pared 5 bases from V and 14 bases from J, leaving 16 bases between. This CDR3 has 12 residues. From germline, CDR1 is MNHEY and CDR2 SMNVEV (reference sequence). CDR3 bases: TGTGCCAGCAGTAACCCTGGCCCGGAGGAGTTCTTC. It codes for CASSNPGPEEFF.

V and J are TRBV5-1 and TRBJ2-7; 7 bases align to TRBD2. The CDR3 is 15 residues long. Trimming cost V 9 bases and J 0 bases; bases outside gene matches: 12. Germline-derived CDR1 and CDR2 are SGHRS and YFSETQ. CDR3 in amino acids: CATAEFGGSSYEQYF. The DNA for the CDR3 is TGCGCCACTGCGGAATTCGGCGGGAGCTCCTACGAGCAGTACTTC.

V is TRBV6-5 and J is TRBJ1-4, with D possibly matching TRBD1 (5 bases). Germline CDR1 is MNHEY and CDR2 is SVGAGI. The CDR3 runs 13 residues. Deletions cut 6 bases from V and 5 bases from J, with 10 bases between. As DNA, the CDR3 is TGTGCCAGCAGCGGGGCCGGGAATGAAAAACTGTTTTTT. This translates into CASSGAGNEKLFF.

The J gene is TRBJ2-5, the V gene TRBV4-1; 10 bases agree with TRBD2. The J call may be faulty, since TRBJ2-7 better matches the DNA end. From germline, CDR1 is MGHRA and CDR2 YSYEKL. CDR3 length: 15 amino acids. CDR3 protein: CASSQIAGGGYEQYF. The CDR3 bases are TGCGCCAGCAGCCAGATAGCGGGAGGCGGCTACGAGCAGTACTTC.

Details on this clone: At the DNA level, this CDR3 is encoded by other sequences in the same sample as well. This chain joins TRBV6-5 and TRBJ2-1; D ambiguous. The germline gives CDR1 MNHEY, CDR2 SVGAGI. The CDR3 consists of 13 residues. Trimming shortened V by 0 bases and J by 3 bases, and 3 bases separated the two germline ends. The CDR3 sequence: CASSYSDYNEQFF. The CDR3 nucleotides read TGTGCCAGCAGTTACTCCGACTACAATGAGCAGTTCTTC.

The genes are TRBV4-2 and TRBJ1-1; 8 nucleotides match TRBD1. Looked up from germline, CDR1 is LGHNA and CDR2 is YNFKEQ. With V trimmed by 5 bases and J by 4 bases, 9 bases remained unmatched. There are 15 residues in the CDR3. CDR3: CASSVYRGATTEAFF. The CDR3 coding sequence is TGTGCCAGCAGCGTTTACAGGGGGGCTACCACTGAAGCTTTCTTT.

A remark on this clone: The same CDR3 arises from other DNA sequences in this sample as well. J is TRBJ1-1 and V is TRBV9; D is perhaps TRBD1 (5 bases). The V and J ends lost 2 bases and 4 bases respectively, with 12 bases between them. Germline V gene lookup returns CDR1 SGDLS and CDR2 YYNGEE. The CDR3 length is 14 residues. CDR3 sequence (DNA): TGTGCCAGCAGCGTCGGGGGTCGGGGCACTGAAGCTTTCTTT. Its translation: CASSVGGRGTEAFF.

This clone was observed a single time. The rearrangement uses TRBV7-9 and TRBJ2-3, with no clear D. The CDR3 consists of 18 residues. Trimming left V 5 bases short and J 0 bases short, with 21 bases between. Germline CDR1 SEHNR, CDR2 FQNEAQ (reference sequence). CDR3 amino acids: CASSPRRDWSPSTDTQYF. Here the CDR3 DNA reads TGTGCCAGCAGCCCGCGGCGTGACTGGTCGCCTAGCACAGATACGCAGTATTTT.

The rearrangement joins TRBV29-1 to TRBJ2-2; 7 nucleotides match TRBD2. J was trimmed by 4 bases and V by 6 bases; bases with no gene match: 11. The CDR3 loop spans 15 amino acids. The germline V gene encodes CDR1 SQVTM and CDR2 ANQGSEA. The DNA of the CDR3 is TGCAGCGTGGGGAGGGGAGGGGCTGTCACCGGGGAGCTGTTTTTT. Protein: CSVGRGGAVTGELFF.

The gene calls are TRBV6-5 and TRBJ2-7; no definite D call. Per germline, CDR1 MNHEY and CDR2 SVGAGI. V was shortened by 3 bases and J by 7 bases, with 10 bases between the two germline ends. This CDR3 has 12 residues. The CDR3 sequence is CASSYPPGEQYF. The CDR3 nucleotides read TGTGCCAGCAGTTATCCTCCGGGTGAGCAGTACTTC.

In this sample, this clone turned up once. The V gene is TRBV19, the J gene TRBJ2-1; D is possibly TRBD2 (6 bases). V shed 5 bases and J shed 1 base, with 15 bases lying between them. CDR3 length: 16 residues. Germline V CDR1 and CDR2: LNHDA, SQIVND (reference sequence). CDR3 protein: CASSPLRGASYNEQFF. In DNA form, the CDR3 reads TGTGCCAGTAGTCCCCTCCGCGGGGCATCCTACAATGAGCAGTTCTTC. Full variable domain (missing parts from reference TRBV19 and TRBJ2-1): DGGITQSPKYLFRKEGQNVTLSCEQNLNHDAMYWYRQDPGQGLRLIYYSQIVNDFQKGDIAEGYSVSREKKESFPLTVTSAQKNPTAFYLCASSPLRGASYNEQFFGPGTRLTVL.